This T cell receptor beta chain was recorded in a study of T cells in localized non-small cell lung cancer. The length of the CDR3 is 13 residues. From germline, CDR1 is MNHEY and CDR2 SVGAGI. Trimming left V 8 bases short and J 8 bases short, with 18 bases between. Clones were read by immunoSEQ multiplex PCR, and TCRdb kept only the in-frame ones, dropping some. Among tens of thousands of clones listed, roughly 89% were seen once. The source is a man between 35 and 75 years old with stage I squamous cell lung carcinoma. The source material was peripheral blood, sampled before any cancer treatment. V gene TRBV6-5 combines with J gene TRBJ1-2, with D perhaps matching TRBD1 (6 bases). This CDR3 is CASAPTGRYGYTF. The CDR3 DNA is TGTGCCAGCGCTCCCACAGGGAGGTACGGCTACACCTTC.